The 12 T cell receptor beta chains below all came from one sample that was sequenced in a study of tissue T cells after allogeneic stem cell transplantation. The method was immunoSEQ multiplex PCR; TCRdb's version includes in-frame clones alone and lacks a portion of them. The table lists about 1,300 clones, around 50% of them singletons. Regarding time point: mouse harvest day 7 after allogeneic transplant. Mouse grafts combined 10^7 T-cell-depleted bone marrow cells with 10^6 splenic CD5+ T cells. Sequenced input: liver tissue. The receptors come from a female BALB/c mouse given C57BL/6 T cells with graft-versus-host disease after an allogeneic hematopoietic cell transplant.

Concerning this clone: Genes and germline are mouse. The observed sequence ends 1 residue before the CDR3 terminus, with the missing tail filled in from the germline J gene. V usage is TRBV3 and J usage is TRBJ2-5, with TRBD1 matching 7 bases. Germline V gene data show CDR1 as SNHLY and CDR2 as FYNGKV (reference sequence). The CDR3 runs 14 residues. V trimming: 5 bases; J trimming: 5 bases; junction bases outside the gene matches: 7. This CDR3 is CASSTRQGGDTQYF. The CDR3 DNA, read in part, is TGTGCCAGCAGCACCCGACAGGGAGGAGACACCCAGTAC. Drawing the rest from reference TRBV3 and TRBJ2-5, the complete variable domain is GPKVLQIPSHQIIDMGQMVTLNCDPVSNHLYFYWYKQILGQQMEFLVNFYNGKVMEKSKLFKDQFSVERPDGSYFTLKIQPTALEDSAVYFCASSTRQGGDTQYFGPGTRLLVL.

For this clone: Gene names are the mouse ones. The CDR3 end falls 1 residue outside the read, so it is completed with the germline J gene. This sequence joins TRBV17 and TRBJ2-4; D is undetermined. Per the germline V gene, CDR1 is MNHDT and CDR2 is YYDKIL. V was clipped by 3 bases and J by 7 bases, with 5 bases between them. The CDR3 has 11 amino acids. The CDR3 DNA, read in part, is TGTGCTAGCAGTAGGCCGGACACCTTGTAC. Amino acids: CASSRPDTLY. The whole CDR3 protein reads CASSRPDTLYF.

About this clone itself: Here the gene names and germline are mouse. The CDR3 goes on 1 residue after the read ends, and that part is filled in from the germline J gene. The chain uses TRBV12-2 and TRBJ1-3, with 9 bases lining up with TRBD1. Looked up from germline, CDR1 is SGHLS and CDR2 is HYDKME. The V and J ends lost 0 bases and 0 bases, in that order; junction bases with no gene match: 2. This CDR3 has 16 amino acids. The CDR3 sequence is CASSLGQGYSGNTLYF. The sequenced part of the CDR3 DNA is TGTGCCAGCTCTCTCGGACAGGGGTATTCTGGAAATACGCTCTAT.

In the case of this clone: Gene names are the mouse ones. The sequenced fragment ends 1 residue before the CDR3 boundary, so the rest is inferred from the germline J gene. The V call is TRBV13-2, the J call TRBJ1-2; 11 bases are shared with TRBD1. J lost 3 bases, V lost 4 bases, and 2 bases had no gene match. The CDR3 loop spans 14 amino acids. Per the germline V gene, CDR1 is NNHNN and CDR2 is SYGAGS (reference sequence). The sequenced part of the CDR3 DNA is TGTGCCAGCGGTAGGGACAGGGGGGACTCCGACTACACC. It encodes CASGRDRGDSDYT. The entire CDR3 protein is CASGRDRGDSDYTF.

Of note for this clone: Any gene name here is a mouse gene name. The read comes to an end 1 residue before the CDR3 does, leaving the germline J gene to fill in the end. This sequence joins TRBV31 and TRBJ2-1; D remains ambiguous. The germline V gene encodes CDR1 GKSSPN and CDR2 SITVG. Trimming cost V 1 base and J 7 bases, with 5 bases left between them. This CDR3 has 11 amino acids. The sequenced CDR3 bases are TGTGCCTGGAGTCCCTGGGCTGAGCAGTTC. Protein: CAWSPWAEQF. The whole CDR3 protein reads CAWSPWAEQFF.

Comments on this clone: Mouse names are used for the genes. The read gets to within 1 residue of the CDR3 end, and the germline J gene fills in the rest. V is TRBV13-2 and J is TRBJ2-3, with TRBD2 identical over 9 bases. Germline V gene sequence: CDR1 NNHNN, CDR2 SYGAGS (reference sequence). V shed 3 bases and J 0 bases; nucleotides not matched to a gene: 2. This CDR3 has 15 amino acids. Incomplete CDR3 DNA: TGTGCCAGCGGTGGGGACTGGGCTAGTGCAGAAACGCTGTAT. Translated, it gives CASGGDWASAETLY. In full, the CDR3 reads CASGGDWASAETLYF.

About this clone: Gene names and germline refer to mouse. Read sequence stops 1 residue before the CDR3 end, and the germline J gene provides the missing end. The chain employs TRBV1 and TRBJ2-2; the D is unclear. V lost 1 base and J lost 4, with 4 bases in between. The length of the CDR3 is 13 residues. CDR1 NSQYPW and CDR2 LRSPGD come from the germline V gene (reference sequence). CDR3 DNA, as far as it was read: TGCACCTGCAGTGCAGGGGGCACCGGGCAGCTCTAC. This gives the protein CTCSAGGTGQLY. The entire CDR3 is CTCSAGGTGQLYF.

In the case of this clone: Gene names refer to mouse genes. The sequence runs out 1 residue before the end of the CDR3; the remainder is reconstructed from the germline J gene. The chain employs TRBV5 and TRBJ1-1; D is undetermined. The CDR3 runs 13 residues. Germline CDR1 reads LGHNA; CDR2 reads YNLKQL (reference sequence). Deletions cut 3 bases from V and 1 base from J, with 6 bases between. The sequenced part of the CDR3 DNA is TGTGCCAGCAGCCAGCAGGAAAACACAGAAGTCTTC. Protein sequence: CASSQQENTEVF. The CDR3 as a whole reads CASSQQENTEVFF.

Notes on this clone: Gene names are the mouse ones. This CDR3 is CASSDAGGLAPLF. Incomplete CDR3 DNA: TGTGCCAGCAGTGATGCAGGGGGCCTAGCTCCGCTT. The chain joins TRBV13-1 to TRBJ1-5, with 8 bases aligning to TRBD1. Read data end 1 residue before the CDR3 end; the end is taken from the germline J gene. The germline V gene encodes CDR1 NSHNY and CDR2 SYGAGN. This CDR3 spans 13 amino acids. Unmatched junction bases numbered 2, after V lost 0 bases and J lost 8 bases.

A remark on this clone: The genes and germline here are from mouse. The CDR3 end lies 1 residue beyond the end of the read and is filled in from the germline J gene. The chain has TRBV1 and TRBJ2-4; 7 bases line up with TRBD1. The V gene end was trimmed by 2 bases and the J gene end by 0 bases; junction bases not matched to a gene: 2. This CDR3 contains 15 residues. In germline, CDR1 is NSQYPW, CDR2 LRSPGD (reference sequence). Incomplete CDR3 DNA: TGCACCTGCAGTGCACACAGGGGTAGTCAAAACACCTTGTAC. It codes for CTCSAHRGSQNTLY. The CDR3 as a whole reads CTCSAHRGSQNTLYF.

With respect to this clone: The gene names here belong to mouse. The CDR3 end falls 1 residue outside the read, so it is completed with the germline J gene. The chain uses TRBV12-1 and TRBJ2-7, with D unresolved. Looked up from germline, CDR1 is SGHSN and CDR2 is HYEKVE. V dropped 5 bases and J dropped 0 bases, with 10 bases sitting between them. This CDR3 has 13 residues. Incomplete CDR3 DNA: TGTGCCAGCTTTCCTGGTCTCTCCTATGAACAGTAC. It encodes CASFPGLSYEQY. The complete CDR3 protein is CASFPGLSYEQYF.

Remarks on this clone: Mouse names are used for the genes. The read ends 1 residue shy of where the CDR3 ends; the end is completed using the germline J gene. This chain connects TRBV4 to TRBJ2-4; 10 nucleotides align to TRBD2. Germline CDR1 and CDR2: LGHDT and YNNKQL (reference sequence). The V and J ends lost 3 bases and 0 bases, in that order; junction bases with no gene match: 3. There are 16 residues in the CDR3. CDR3 DNA, as far as it was read: TGTGCCAGCAGCTATAGGACTGGGGGTAGTCAAAACACCTTGTAC. As protein: CASSYRTGGSQNTLY. The whole CDR3 sequence reads CASSYRTGGSQNTLYF.